This entry is about one T cell receptor beta chain. Antigen specificity is unknown. The sample comes from a study of cytomegalovirus exposure and HLA in healthy donors. Findings of the study overall: According to a later analysis, TCR clusters from the first cohort tended to co-occur in the roughly 120 validation repertoires. The authors enumerated 150 to 200 TCR beta chains as linked to cytomegalovirus. Most TCR sequences showed up rarely, but some public TCRs showed up in many donors.

Profiling relied on immunoSEQ multiplex PCR, and the TCRdb table lists in-frame clones only, not all of them. This table holds about 98,000 clones, roughly nine tenths found once. The donors were part of the roughly 120-subject validation cohort, which stood apart from the roughly 700-subject first cohort. The V gene's germline CDR1 is SEHNR and CDR2 FQNEAQ (reference sequence). This CDR3 spans 14 amino acids. Trimming took off 5 bases at V and 0 bases at J, with 11 bases between the two ends. This receptor was identified in a man between 18 and 35 years old in good health and CMV-seropositive. The sequenced material came from PBMCs. This rearrangement joins TRBV7-9 to TRBJ2-7; unclear D gene. The CDR3 DNA reads TGTGCCAGCAGCCCAGAGACAATCTCCTACGAGCAGTACTTC. This gives the protein CASSPETISYEQYF.